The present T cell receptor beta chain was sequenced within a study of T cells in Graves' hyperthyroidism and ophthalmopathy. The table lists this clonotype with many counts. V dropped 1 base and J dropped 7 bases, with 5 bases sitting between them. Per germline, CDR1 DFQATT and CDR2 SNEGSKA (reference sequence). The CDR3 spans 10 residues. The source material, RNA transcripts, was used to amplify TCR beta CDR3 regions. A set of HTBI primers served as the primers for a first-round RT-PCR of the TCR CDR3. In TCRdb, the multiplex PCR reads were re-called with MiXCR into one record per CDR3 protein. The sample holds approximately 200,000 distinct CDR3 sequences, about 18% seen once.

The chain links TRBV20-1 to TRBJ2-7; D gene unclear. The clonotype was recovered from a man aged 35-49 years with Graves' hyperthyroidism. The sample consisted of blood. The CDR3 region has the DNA TGCAGTGCTAGAGTGAGGGAGCAGTACTTC. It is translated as CSARVREQYF.